These 28 T cell receptor beta chains were sequenced from one sample in a study of blood T cell repertoires in COVID-19. Clones were read by immunoSEQ multiplex PCR, and TCRdb kept only the in-frame ones, dropping some. The profile shows some 330,000 clones, 80% to 95% of them singletons. The sample was PBMCs or T cells enriched from blood (not recorded which). These receptor sequences come from a woman under 40 who had recovered from COVID-19.

This chain connects TRBV28 to TRBJ1-6; a weak D match, TRBD1 (5 bases). V was shortened by 2 bases and J by 4 bases, with 9 bases between the two germline ends. The CDR3 runs to 15 residues. CDR1 is MDHEN, CDR2 SYDVKM, per germline. The CDR3, as DNA: TGTGCCAGCAGTTTAGACAGTGGTTATAATTCACCCCTCCACTTT. Translating gives CASSLDSGYNSPLHF.

V gene TRBV28 combines with J gene TRBJ1-2; D gene uncertain. The CDR3 has 21 residues. V was clipped by 4 bases and J by 2 bases, with 32 bases between them. Germline loops: CDR1 MDHEN, CDR2 SYDVKM. The CDR3 nucleotides read TGTGCCAGCAGTTCTTCAACGACCTGGCGGCGGCGGGAGGAACCCAACTATGGCTACACCTTC. This codes for CASSSSTTWRRREEPNYGYTF.

The chain uses TRBV28 and TRBJ1-2, with 8 bases aligning to TRBD1. The CDR3 is 13 amino acids. Trimming cost V 7 bases and J 8 bases; bases outside gene matches: 9. CDR1 and CDR2 from the germline V gene are MDHEN and SYDVKM. The CDR3 here is CASTLQGAEGYTF. The CDR3 coding sequence is TGTGCCAGCACCCTCCAGGGGGCTGAAGGCTACACCTTC.

CDR3 DNA sequence: TGTGCCGGAACCGGGGGGACCACCGGGGAGCTGTTTTTT. Translated, it gives CAGTGGTTGELFF. The chain carries TRBV18 and TRBJ2-2, with 7 bases identical to TRBD2. The CDR3 is made up of 13 amino acids. V shed 11 bases, J shed 4 bases, and the junction held 7 bases outside the gene matches. Germline CDR1 reads KGHSH; CDR2 reads LQKENI.

The chain has TRBV19 and TRBJ2-1, with D possibly TRBD1 on 6 matching bases. CDR1 and CDR2 from the germline V gene are LNHDA and SQIVND (reference sequence). V lost 8 bases and J 4 bases, leaving 9 bases between the germline ends. This CDR3 is built from 12 residues. DNA for the CDR3: TGTGCCAGTGGTGACAGGTACAATGAGCAGTTCTTC. Its protein is CASGDRYNEQFF.

Note on this clone: In the same sample, other DNA sequences code for this CDR3. The chain carries TRBV9 and TRBJ1-3; D is uncertain. The CDR3 spans 14 residues. Germline CDR1 is SGDLS and CDR2 is YYNGEE. The V end lost 0 bases, the J end lost 0 bases, and 4 bases lay between the germline ends. The CDR3 DNA reads as TGTGCCAGCAGCGTAGGGAGCTCTGGAAACACCATATATTTT. It codes for CASSVGSSGNTIYF. Full variable domain (outside the CDR3, taken from reference TRBV9 and TRBJ1-3): DSGVTQTPKHLITATGQRVTLRCSPRSGDLSVYWYQQSLDQGLQFLIQYYNGEERAKGNILERFSAQQFPDLHSELNLSSLELGDSALYFCASSVGSSGNTIYFGEGSWLTVV.

The V call is TRBV28, the J call TRBJ1-1; perhaps TRBD1 as D (5 bases). With 4 bases removed from V and 5 bases from J, the gap between germline ends came to 8 bases. The V gene's germline CDR1 is MDHEN and CDR2 SYDVKM. This CDR3 is 12 amino acids long. CDR3 bases: TGTGCCAGCAGTTCCTCAGGGACTGAAGCTTTCTTT. Its protein is CASSSSGTEAFF. Complete variable domain (other parts from reference TRBV28 and TRBJ1-1): DVKVTQSSRYLVKRTGEKVFLECVQDMDHENMFWYRQDPGLGLRLIYFSYDVKMKEKGDIPEGYSVSREKKERFSLILESASTNQTSMYLCASSSSGTEAFFGQGTRLTVV.

The V gene is TRBV27, the J gene TRBJ1-2; D perhaps matches TRBD1 (6 bases). This CDR3 comprises 13 residues. Deletions cut 6 bases from V and 0 bases from J, with 8 bases between. The germline gives CDR1 MNHEY, CDR2 SMNVEV (reference sequence). The CDR3 sequence: CASSRGANYGYTF. CDR3 DNA sequence: TGTGCCAGCAGCAGGGGAGCTAACTATGGCTACACCTTC.

The chain carries TRBV7-9 and TRBJ1-1; 9 bases line up with TRBD1. Germline CDR1 is SEHNR and CDR2 is FQNEAQ (reference sequence). V lost 1 base to trimming and J lost 5 bases; unmatched junction nucleotides: 5. The CDR3 consists of 15 residues. This CDR3 is CASSLGGQGGTEAFF. CDR3 nucleotides: TGTGCCAGCAGCTTAGGGGGACAGGGCGGGACTGAAGCTTTCTTT.

The CDR3 sequence is CASRVAGAKNSPLHF. CDR3 nucleotides: TGTGCCAGCAGAGTCGCAGGGGCGAAAAATTCACCCCTCCACTTT. The chain carries TRBV28 and TRBJ1-6; D is possibly TRBD1 (6 bases). V lost 6 bases, J lost 7 bases, and 16 bases lay in between. The CDR3 extends over 15 amino acids. Germline V lookup: CDR1 MDHEN, CDR2 SYDVKM.

The V gene is TRBV19, the J gene TRBJ1-5; 12 bases map to TRBD1. J gave up 0 bases and V 2 bases, and 11 bases lay outside the gene matches. From germline, CDR1 is LNHDA and CDR2 SQIVND (reference sequence). This CDR3 is built from 20 residues. The CDR3 sequence: CASSIKRGTGGVYSNQPQHF. In DNA form, the CDR3 reads TGTGCCAGTAGTATAAAGCGGGGGACAGGGGGCGTCTATAGCAATCAGCCCCAGCATTTT.

The chain couples TRBV28 to TRBJ1-4; tentative D call: TRBD1 (6 bases). CDR3 length: 14 amino acids. Trimming stripped 6 bases from V and 8 bases from J, with 16 bases between. CDR1 and CDR2 from the germline V gene are MDHEN and SYDVKM. DNA for the CDR3: TGTGCCAGCAGCCCTGGACAGATCGGGGAAAAACTGTTTTTT. Translating it yields CASSPGQIGEKLFF.

This clone came up once. The chain's CDR3 is CASSLVGQGYGYTF. CDR3 DNA: TGTGCCAGCAGCTTAGTTGGACAGGGCTATGGCTACACCTTC. The chain combines TRBV7-8 with TRBJ1-2; 8 positions agree with TRBD1. Germline V gene lookup returns CDR1 SGHVS and CDR2 FQNEAQ. The CDR3 loop spans 14 amino acids. V shed 1 base and J 4 bases; nucleotides not matched to a gene: 2.

This chain uses TRBV7-8 with TRBJ2-1, with D possibly matching TRBD1 (6 bases). V lost 5 bases, J lost 7 bases, and 15 bases lay in between. Germline V gives CDR1 SGHVS, CDR2 FQNEAQ. This CDR3 is built from 14 residues. The CDR3 DNA follows: TGTGCCAGCAGCGTAACCAATACAGGGAATGAGCAGTTCTTC. Protein product: CASSVTNTGNEQFF.

The table lists this clone with a count of one. This sequence joins TRBV15 and TRBJ2-3; the match to TRBD2 covers 12 bases. J was trimmed by 3 bases and V by 5 bases; bases with no gene match: 12. CDR3 length: 18 amino acids. CDR1 and CDR2 from the germline V gene are LNHNV and YYDKDF (reference sequence). The CDR3 DNA sequence: TGTGCCACCAGCCCGTCTAGCGGGAGGGTTTTCTGGACAGATACGCAGTATTTT. This encodes CATSPSSGRVFWTDTQYF.

V is TRBV7-2 and J is TRBJ1-2; no reliable D call. This CDR3 has 13 amino acids. Germline V gene lookup returns CDR1 SGHTA and CDR2 FQGNSA. With 4 bases removed from V and 4 bases from J, the gap between germline ends came to 10 bases. This CDR3 is CASSWPASYGYTF. The CDR3 coding sequence is TGTGCCAGCAGCTGGCCCGCCTCCTATGGCTACACCTTC.

The chain couples TRBV7-9 to TRBJ1-1; TRBD1 aligns across 8 bases. The germline CDR1 and CDR2 sequences are SEHNR and FQNEAQ (reference sequence). The CDR3 has 15 amino acids. Germline trimming cut 8 bases from V and 5 bases from J; bases unmatched to any gene: 13. As DNA, the CDR3 is TGTGCCAGCGGGCCCCCCGCAGGGGGCAGGACTGAAGCTTTCTTT. Translation gives CASGPPAGGRTEAFF.

The J gene is TRBJ2-7, the V gene TRBV7-2; TRBD1 aligns across 8 bases. V shed 3 bases and J 2 bases; nucleotides not matched to a gene: 6. Germline values: CDR1 SGHTA, CDR2 FQGNSA. The CDR3 is made up of 15 amino acids. The CDR3 DNA is TGTGCCAGCAGCTTCGAAGGACAGGGTCCCTACGAGCAGTACTTC. Its translation is CASSFEGQGPYEQYF.

The chain combines TRBV18 with TRBJ2-2, with D perhaps TRBD1 (5 bases). CDR3 size: 15 residues. V dropped 6 bases and J dropped 0 bases, with 11 bases sitting between them. CDR1 and CDR2 from the germline V gene are KGHSH and LQKENI. The CDR3 DNA follows: TGTGCCAGCTCCCCTGGCAGGGCGAACACCGGGGAGCTGTTTTTT. Residues: CASSPGRANTGELFF.

This clone was recorded once. The chain employs TRBV4-3 and TRBJ2-3; TRBD2 matches 8 bases. The CDR3 loop spans 16 amino acids. The germline CDR1 and CDR2 sequences are LGHNA and YSLEER. V lost 3 bases and J lost 4; bases outside the gene matches: 9. The CDR3 loop reads CASSHGGASVADTQYF. The CDR3 DNA reads as TGCGCCAGCAGCCACGGGGGGGCCTCTGTAGCAGATACGCAGTATTTT.

The rearrangement links TRBV28 to TRBJ1-2, with a weak D call TRBD1 (6 bases). Germline CDR1 and CDR2: MDHEN and SYDVKM. The germline V and J ends were trimmed by 6 bases and 1 base, with 12 bases remaining between them. The CDR3 contains 14 residues. CDR3 DNA sequence: TGTGCCAGCAGGCCGACAGGAGGTAACTATGGCTACACCTTC. Amino acids: CASRPTGGNYGYTF.

This clone appeared a single time. The V and J genes are TRBV7-9 and TRBJ1-4; the match to TRBD1 covers 7 bases. The CDR3 length is 15 residues. From germline, CDR1 is SEHNR and CDR2 FQNEAQ (reference sequence). J lost 5 bases, V lost 5 bases, and 8 bases had no gene match. CDR3 sequence: CASSPRDRRNEKLFF. CDR3 sequence (DNA): TGTGCCAGCAGCCCTCGGGACAGACGAAATGAAAAACTGTTTTTT.

This sequence joins TRBV7-2 and TRBJ1-1, with a possible D match to TRBD1 (6 bases). The CDR3 runs to 14 residues. V lost 5 bases and J 6 bases, leaving 16 bases between the germline ends. CDR1 SGHTA and CDR2 FQGNSA come from the germline V gene. The CDR3 reads CASSGRGGRAEAFF. The CDR3 DNA is TGTGCCAGCAGCGGCAGGGGTGGTAGGGCTGAAGCTTTCTTT.

Here the CDR3 reads CASSLGRVGADTQYF. CDR3 bases: TGTGCCAGCAGCTTGGGCAGGGTTGGCGCAGATACGCAGTATTTT. The rearrangement joins TRBV5-5 to TRBJ2-3, with D perhaps TRBD1 (5 bases). Trimming pared 0 bases from V and 4 bases from J, leaving 12 bases between. This CDR3 region has 15 residues. Per germline, CDR1 SGHKS and CDR2 YYEKEE (reference sequence).

The V and J genes are TRBV6-2 or TRBV6-3 and TRBJ2-1, with 10 bases matching TRBD2. Looked up from germline, CDR1 is MNHEY and CDR2 is SVGEGT. The CDR3 is 20 amino acids. J gave up 3 bases and V 2 bases, and 16 bases lay outside the gene matches. The CDR3: CASSYRPLGLAGDYYNEQFF. The CDR3 DNA reads TGTGCCAGCAGTTACCGGCCCCTCGGGCTAGCGGGGGATTACTACAATGAGCAGTTCTTC.

The CDR3 DNA reads TGTGCCAGCAGTGGAGACAGGCACACTGAAGCTTTCTTT. This sequence encodes CASSGDRHTEAFF. The chain has TRBV2 and TRBJ1-1, with TRBD1 as a possible D gene (6 bases). The V end lost 4 bases, the J end lost 3 bases, and 9 bases lay between the germline ends. CDR3 length: 13 amino acids. The germline CDR1 and CDR2 sequences are SNHLY and FYNNEI.

The rearrangement uses TRBV7-9 and TRBJ2-7; 7 bases agree with TRBD2. Per germline, CDR1 SEHNR and CDR2 FQNEAQ (reference sequence). The CDR3 has 13 amino acids. With 3 bases clipped from V and 2 bases from J, the junction kept 1 base outside the gene matches. This CDR3 is CASSLGGTYEQYF. The CDR3 DNA reads TGTGCCAGCAGCTTGGGGGGGACCTACGAGCAGTACTTC.

This chain joins TRBV28 and TRBJ1-2; tentatively, D is TRBD1 (6 bases). V dropped 6 bases and J dropped 5 bases, with 13 bases sitting between them. Germline-derived CDR1 and CDR2 are MDHEN and SYDVKM. The CDR3 covers 13 residues. CDR3 loop: CASRTGQGYGYTF. CDR3 DNA sequence: TGTGCCAGCAGGACAGGCCAGGGGTATGGCTACACCTTC.